The next 30 T cell receptor beta chains were all read from a single sample in a study of monozygotic twins with inflammatory bowel disease. TCRdb reprocessed the 5' RACE reads and reports one entry per CDR3 protein, with no DNA. The table lists approximately 300,000 distinct CDR3 sequences, with 5.6% in the top ten. The sample was blood. These receptors were taken from a human donor with ulcerative colitis or Crohn's disease, or a healthy co-twin of an affected twin (not recorded which).

The rearrangement uses TRBV7-2 and TRBJ2-2. Germline V gene lookup returns CDR1 SGHTA and CDR2 FQGNSA. The length of the CDR3 is 15 residues. The CDR3 loop reads CASSLAVVNTGELFF.

The V gene is TRBV18, the J gene TRBJ2-7; TCRdb picks TRBD1, but there is no DNA to check that call. This CDR3 is built from 15 residues. The germline gives CDR1 KGHSH, CDR2 LQKENI. CDR3 sequence reads: CASSGFGTVLNEQYF.

V gene TRBV5-1 combines with J gene TRBJ1-2; the TCRdb D gene call, TRBD1, has no DNA to confirm it. This CDR3 has 15 amino acids. The germline gives CDR1 SGHRS, CDR2 YFSETQ. CDR3 region: CASSLNFDSNYGYTF.

CDR3 sequence reads: CASIESTERTEAFF. This chain links TRBV5-1 with TRBJ1-1; TCRdb's assignment of TRBD1 cannot be checked, as there is no DNA. From germline, CDR1 is SGHRS and CDR2 YFSETQ. CDR3 size: 14 residues.

The rearrangement joins TRBV7-2 to TRBJ2-7; as DNA is missing, the TRBD1 call by TCRdb cannot be tested. CDR1 is SGHTA, CDR2 FQGNSA, per germline. This CDR3 is built from 14 residues. CDR3 loop: CASSRQGPTYEQYF.

V usage is TRBV12-3 or TRBV12-4 and J usage is TRBJ1-4. The CDR3 is 15 amino acids. CDR3 sequence: CASSPTEAANEKLFF.

The V gene is TRBV7-2, the J gene TRBJ2-7. The length of the CDR3 is 15 residues. CDR1 and CDR2 from the germline V gene are SGHTA and FQGNSA. CDR3 loop: CASSLAGNSGSEQYF.

The chain recombines TRBV9 with TRBJ1-1. Germline assignment: CDR1 SGDLS and CDR2 YYNGEE. This CDR3 is built from 14 residues. This chain's CDR3 is CASSGGAGNTEAFF.

The chain is built from TRBV19 and TRBJ2-2; TCRdb proposes TRBD1, but this gene call is untestable without DNA. Germline CDR1 LNHDA, CDR2 SQIVND (reference sequence). The length of the CDR3 is 15 residues. The CDR3: CASSIGGPNTGELFF.

V is TRBV2 and J is TRBJ1-2; TCRdb's assignment of TRBD1 cannot be checked, as there is no DNA. The CDR3 runs to 12 residues. Germline V gives CDR1 SNHLY, CDR2 FYNNEI. CDR3 loop: CAGQGQESGYTF.

The chain combines TRBV20-1 with TRBJ1-4; TCRdb gives TRBD1 as the D gene, but with no DNA this cannot be confirmed. The CDR3 sequence is 13 residues long. CDR1 and CDR2 from the germline V gene are DFQATT and SNEGSKA (reference sequence). The CDR3 sequence: CSAPGDGNEKLFF.

This sequence joins TRBV7-8 and TRBJ2-7; TCRdb gives TRBD2 as the D gene, but with no DNA this cannot be confirmed. Germline CDR1 is SGHVS and CDR2 is FQNEAQ. The CDR3 is 15 amino acids. CDR3 amino acids: CASSLEGLFSYEQYF.

The J gene is TRBJ2-7, the V gene TRBV7-2; TCRdb's assignment of TRBD1 cannot be checked, as there is no DNA. The CDR3 sequence is 14 residues long. Germline V lookup: CDR1 SGHTA, CDR2 FQGNSA. CDR3 protein: CASRAGTGTYEQYF.

J is TRBJ2-7 and V is TRBV5-1; TCRdb gives TRBD2 as the D gene, but with no DNA this cannot be confirmed. The germline V gene encodes CDR1 SGHRS and CDR2 YFSETQ. The CDR3 runs 16 residues. The CDR3 spells CASSLAGRRQTYEQYF. Using reference TRBV5-1 and TRBJ2-7 for the parts outside the CDR3, the full variable domain is KAGVTQTPRYLIKTRGQQVTLSCSPISGHRSVSWYQQTPGQGLQFLFEYFSETQRNKGNFPGRFSGRQFSNSRSEMNVSTLELGDSALYLCASSLAGRRQTYEQYFGPGTRLTVT.

This chain joins TRBV20-1 and TRBJ2-5; lacking DNA, the TRBD2 call made by TCRdb goes unchecked. CDR3 length: 13 amino acids. Germline lookup yields CDR1 DFQATT and CDR2 SNEGSKA (reference sequence). CDR3 amino acids: CSAPHAGVETQYF.

This CDR3 reads CASSLGVSSSQYQETQYF. The rearrangement links TRBV11-3 to TRBJ2-5; TCRdb's D call of TRBD2 is untestable without DNA. The CDR3 runs 18 residues. Germline V gene data show CDR1 as SGHNT and CDR2 as YENEEA.

The CDR3: CASSPWSGEYNEQFF. This chain connects TRBV18 to TRBJ2-1; TCRdb's assignment of TRBD2 cannot be checked, as there is no DNA. Germline assignment: CDR1 KGHSH and CDR2 LQKENI. This CDR3 region has 15 residues.

The chain uses TRBV6-2 or TRBV6-3 and TRBJ2-4; TCRdb outputs TRBD1, but without DNA this stays unchecked. The CDR3 runs to 15 residues. Germline V gene sequence: CDR1 MNHEY, CDR2 SVGEGT. This chain's CDR3 is CASRRQWEAKNIQYF.

V gene TRBV10-3 combines with J gene TRBJ2-7; checking the TCRdb D call of TRBD1 is not possible without DNA. Per the germline V gene, CDR1 is ENHRY and CDR2 is SYGVKD. The CDR3 totals 13 residues. The CDR3 here is CAISEDRSDEQYF.

V is TRBV12-3 or TRBV12-4 and J is TRBJ2-1; the TCRdb D gene call, TRBD2, has no DNA to confirm it. This CDR3 is 13 amino acids long. The CDR3 spells CASSFDTSLEQFF.

The chain couples TRBV6-2 or TRBV6-3 to TRBJ1-1; the D gene TCRdb calls, TRBD1, cannot be checked with no DNA. Per germline, CDR1 MNHEY and CDR2 SVGEGT. The CDR3 loop spans 14 amino acids. The CDR3 protein is CASKTGGANTEAFF.

CDR3: CSASRGTGGTDTQYF. The chain couples TRBV20-1 to TRBJ2-3; TCRdb selects TRBD1, and the lack of DNA leaves this call unchecked. Germline loops: CDR1 DFQATT, CDR2 SNEGSKA (reference sequence). The CDR3 loop spans 15 amino acids.

This chain connects TRBV9 to TRBJ1-4. The CDR3 length is 13 residues. Germline CDR1 and CDR2: SGDLS and YYNGEE. CDR3 sequence reads: CASSVSGNEKLFF.

The chain uses TRBV5-5 and TRBJ2-7; TCRdb picks TRBD1, but there is no DNA to check that call. The CDR3 length is 14 residues. CDR1 and CDR2 from the germline V gene are SGHKS and YYEKEE (reference sequence). This CDR3 reads CATDTGTGRYEQYF. The full variable domain, its missing parts supplied by reference TRBV5-5 and TRBJ2-7, is DAGVTQSPTHLIKTRGQQVTLRCSPISGHKSVSWYQQVLGQGPQFIFQYYEKEERGRGNFPDRFSARQFPNYSSELNVNALLLGDSALYLCATDTGTGRYEQYFGPGTRLTVT.

The chain recombines TRBV5-1 with TRBJ2-3; the TCRdb D gene call, TRBD2, has no DNA to confirm it. The CDR3 sequence is 17 residues long. Germline loops: CDR1 SGHRS, CDR2 YFSETQ. CDR3 loop: CASSLVPSRKGTDTQYF.

V and J are TRBV20-1 and TRBJ1-2. The CDR3 loop spans 15 amino acids. Germline V gives CDR1 DFQATT, CDR2 SNEGSKA (reference sequence). The CDR3: CSAKAPDGSHYGYTF.

This chain joins TRBV27 and TRBJ1-4; checking the TCRdb D call of TRBD1 is not possible without DNA. The CDR3 is 15 amino acids. Germline V CDR1 and CDR2: MNHEY, SMNVEV (reference sequence). The CDR3 spells CASSLSSVQAGKLFF.

CDR3 sequence: CASSLMGLASSYEQYF. V and J are TRBV7-2 and TRBJ2-7; TCRdb indicates TRBD2, and absent DNA this call remains unverified. The CDR3 is 16 residues long. The V gene's germline CDR1 is SGHTA and CDR2 FQGNSA.

The gene calls are TRBV5-6 and TRBJ1-1; lacking DNA, the TRBD1 call made by TCRdb goes unchecked. CDR1 is SGHDT, CDR2 YYEEEE, per germline. There are 15 residues in the CDR3. The CDR3 region is CASSLARQGNTEAFF.

The V call is TRBV11-2, the J call TRBJ2-6; TCRdb picks TRBD1, but there is no DNA to check that call. The V gene's germline CDR1 is SGHAT and CDR2 FQNNGV. The CDR3 is 18 residues long. The CDR3 sequence is CASRHRQGASWGANVLTF.